A selection of T cell receptor beta chains follows, all from one sample in a study of blood T cell repertoires in COVID-19. The protocol was immunoSEQ multiplex PCR, while the TCRdb copy is restricted to in-frame clones and leaves out a portion. Among fewer than 130,000 clones listed, roughly nine tenths were seen once. The material sequenced was peripheral blood. These receptors came from a woman at least 80 years old with acute or convalescent COVID-19. CDR3s include the opening cysteine and the closing phenylalanine or tryptophan. D genes are given only for firm matches. The size field is filled for only some rows; it gives once, few, many or a size class.

cdr3_length clone_size j_call d_call v_call cdr3_nt cdr3_aa
13 - TRBJ1-1 - TRBV4-3 TGCGCCAGCAGCAATACAGGGAACACTGAAGCTTTCTTT CASSNTGNTEAFF
16 - TRBJ1-4 - TRBV3-1/TRBV3-2 TGTGCCAGCAGCCAAGCGCAGGGCCGCACTAATGAAAAACTGTTTTTT CASSQAQGRTNEKLFF
14 - TRBJ1-2 TRBD1 TRBV19 TGTGCCAGTAGTCCCCCGGGACAGGGGATCGGCTACACCTTC CASSPPGQGIGYTF
16 - TRBJ2-7 TRBD2 TRBV13 TGTGCCAGCAGCTTAGGTCCAGCGGGGGGATCCTACGAGCAGTACTTC CASSLGPAGGSYEQYF
15 - TRBJ2-7 TRBD1 TRBV5-4 TGTGCCAGCAGCCAGGGACAGGGAGCTTCCTACGAGCAGTACTTC CASSQGQGASYEQYF
16 - TRBJ2-5 - TRBV9 TGTGCCAGCAGCGTAGACGACGGATGGGGCGACGGGACCCAGTACTTC CASSVDDGWGDGTQYF
16 - TRBJ2-1 TRBD1 TRBV7-2 TGTGCCAGCAGCCTCACAGGGGGCGCGGCCTACAATGAGCAGTTCTTC CASSLTGGAAYNEQFF
17 - TRBJ1-2 TRBD1 TRBV6-2/TRBV6-3 TGTGCCAGCAGTTACTCGAGGGTAGCAGGGGGCACCTATGGCTACACCTTC CASSYSRVAGGTYGYTF
14 - TRBJ2-7 - TRBV2 TGTGCCAGCAGTGAGCGCGGGGCCTCCTACGAGCAGTACTTC CASSERGASYEQYF
14 - TRBJ2-2 - TRBV10-3 TGTGCCATCAGACCGGGGTCCAACACCGGGGAGCTGTTTTTT CAIRPGSNTGELFF
13 - TRBJ2-5 TRBD1 TRBV29-1 TGCAGCGTTGTGCAGGGGGCTAGGGAGACCCAGTACTTC CSVVQGARETQYF
15 - TRBJ1-2 TRBD1 TRBV4-1 TGCGCCAGCAGCCAAGGGGGACAGGGGTTTAATGGCTACACCTTC CASSQGGQGFNGYTF
16 - TRBJ2-1 TRBD2 TRBV11-2 TGTGCCAGCAGCCACGGAGGAGCGGGGCCCTACAATGAGCAGTTCTTC CASSHGGAGPYNEQFF
16 - TRBJ2-5 - TRBV19 TGTGCCAGTAGAGCCAGGGGAAAACCCCTTCAAGAGACCCAGTACTTC CASRARGKPLQETQYF
21 - TRBJ2-3 TRBD2 TRBV4-1 TGCGCCAGCAGCCTAAACCGACTAGCGGAGGCAAGGGTATGGGGCACAGATACGCAGTATTTT CASSLNRLAEARVWGTDTQYF
15 - TRBJ2-5 TRBD1 TRBV6-2/TRBV6-3 TGTGCCAGCAGTTACTGGGGACAGGGGGGAGAGACCCAGTACTTC CASSYWGQGGETQYF
12 - TRBJ2-7 TRBD1 TRBV5-8 TGTGCCAGCTCCCCGGACAGGGCGGCGCAGTACTTC CASSPDRAAQYF
13 - TRBJ2-3 - TRBV6-5 TGTGCCAGCAAAGAACACCGCACAGATACGCAGTATTTT CASKEHRTDTQYF
15 - TRBJ1-3 - TRBV30 TGTGCCTGGTGCACCGGGAGGGGACCTGGAAACACCATATATTTT CAWCTGRGPGNTIYF
13 - TRBJ1-6 - TRBV20-1 TGCAGTGCTAGTGGGACAAATAATTCACCCCTCCACTTT CSASGTNNSPLHF
12 - TRBJ1-1 - TRBV6-6 TGTGCCAGCAGAACAGGGACCACTGAAGCTTTCTTT CASRTGTTEAFF
13 - TRBJ2-7 - TRBV24-1 TGTGCCACCAGTGACCACAGCAGATACGAGCAGTACTTC CATSDHSRYEQYF
12 - TRBJ1-1 TRBD1 TRBV12-5 TGTGCTAGTGGTTGGACAGGCCTCCCCCCCCTTTTT CASGWTGLPPLF
17 - TRBJ1-1 TRBD1 TRBV5-1 TGCGCCAGCAGCTTGGGGACAGGGGCCGGGCTATTCACTGAAGCTTTCTTT CASSLGTGAGLFTEAFF
15 - TRBJ1-2 TRBD1 TRBV9 TGTGCCAGCAGCACAAGGGACAGGGGTTACTATGGCTACACCTTC CASSTRDRGYYGYTF
16 - TRBJ1-2 - TRBV5-1 TGCGCCAGCAGCGCCACAGGGTTGCCTTCTAACTATGGCTACACCTTC CASSATGLPSNYGYTF
14 once TRBJ1-6 - TRBV9 TGTGCCAGCAGCGTAGGCCCGGGGAATTCACCCCTCCACTTT CASSVGPGNSPLHF
13 - TRBJ2-5 - TRBV4-1 TGCGCCAGCAGCCAAGGGACTTCGGAAGCCCAGTACTTC CASSQGTSEAQYF
13 - TRBJ2-5 - TRBV7-9 TGTGCCAGCAGTGGGAAGGGGGAAGAGACCCAGTACTTC CASSGKGEETQYF
12 - TRBJ2-7 - TRBV12-3/TRBV12-4 TGTGCCAGCAGTTTTGCGAGGGACGAGCAGTACTTC CASSFARDEQYF
16 few TRBJ1-2 - TRBV7-5 TGTGTCAGAAGCTTCAACCGGGACAGCGACAACTATGGCTACACCTTC CVRSFNRDSDNYGYTF
15 few TRBJ2-7 TRBD1 TRBV5-1 TGCGCCAGCAGCTTGGATCCCGGGACAGGGGGCGGGCAGTACTTC CASSLDPGTGGGQYF
14 - TRBJ2-6 - TRBV7-6 TGTGCCAGCAGCCGAGTCTCTGGGGCCAACGTCCTGACTTTC CASSRVSGANVLTF
13 - TRBJ2-1 TRBD1 TRBV6-5 TGTGCCAGCAGAGAGGACAGGGTAGGTGAGCAGTTCTTC CASREDRVGEQFF
14 - TRBJ2-3 - TRBV5-1 TGCGCCAGCAAGCAGGGAGGCATCACAGATACGCAGTATTTT CASKQGGITDTQYF
13 - TRBJ1-3 - TRBV7-2 TGTGCCAGCAGCTTACTCTCTGGAAACACCATATATTTT CASSLLSGNTIYF
15 - TRBJ1-2 - TRBV7-9 TGTGCCAGCAGCTTAGAATGGCCCAGGGTCCATGGCTACACCTTC CASSLEWPRVHGYTF
15 - TRBJ2-2 - TRBV5-4 TGTGCCAGCAGCTTTGGGCGGGGTTACACCGGGGAGCTGTTTTTT CASSFGRGYTGELFF
18 - TRBJ2-6 TRBD2 TRBV7-6 TGTGCCAGCAGCTTAGTTTCAACGGGGGGCTCTGGGGCCAACGTCCTGACTTTC CASSLVSTGGSGANVLTF
12 - TRBJ1-2 - TRBV18 TGTGCCAGCTCACCTAGTAACTATGGCTACACCTTC CASSPSNYGYTF
14 few TRBJ1-2 - TRBV2 TGTGCCAGCAGTGAACTACAGGGCATCTATGGCTACACCTTC CASSELQGIYGYTF
15 - TRBJ2-7 TRBD1 TRBV5-1 TGCGCCAGCAGCTTGGCGCAGGGGGCTTTCGACGAGCAGTACTTC CASSLAQGAFDEQYF
14 - TRBJ1-1 - TRBV30 TGTGCCTGGAGTGGAACAGGGATGAACACTGAAGCTTTCTTT CAWSGTGMNTEAFF
19 - TRBJ1-3 - TRBV15 TGTGCCACCAGCGACCGTGGGGGGGCTAGGGGCTTGGCTGGAAACACCATATATTTT CATSDRGGARGLAGNTIYF
12 - TRBJ1-5 - TRBV6-5 TGTGCCAGCAGAGTACCAGGGGTGCCCCAGCATTTT CASRVPGVPQHF
14 once TRBJ2-7 - TRBV5-4 TGTGCCAGCAGCTTGTCCGGCGGGAACTACGAGCAGTACTTC CASSLSGGNYEQYF